The T cell receptor (beta chain) under discussion was sequenced for a study of OX40 agonist ivuxolimab in advanced cancers. Overall study findings and caveats: Expanded clones were, on average, more numerous in CD8+ T cells than in CD4+. The antigens recognized by the expanded peripheral T cells, that is their antigen specificity, were not determined.

This clone was counted once. Its antigen is not identified. Here immunoSEQ multiplex PCR was the method, and the copy in TCRdb shows in-frame clones only, minus some. The data show about 60,000 clones, 85% to 90% seen once. This CDR3 has 13 amino acids. Germline V lookup: CDR1 KGHSH, CDR2 LQKENI. The V end lost 6 bases, the J end lost 1 base, and 9 bases lay between the germline ends. The chain has TRBV18 and TRBJ1-1; D call uncertain. The sequence came from an adult with an advanced solid tumor such as melanoma, head and neck, liver or kidney cancer. The sequences come from CD4+ or CD8+ T cells sorted from blood, collected in a trial of the OX40 agonist ivuxolimab. The CDR3 bases are TGTGCCAGCTCGCCCGTTTCGAACACTGAAGCTTTCTTT. Residues: CASSPVSNTEAFF.